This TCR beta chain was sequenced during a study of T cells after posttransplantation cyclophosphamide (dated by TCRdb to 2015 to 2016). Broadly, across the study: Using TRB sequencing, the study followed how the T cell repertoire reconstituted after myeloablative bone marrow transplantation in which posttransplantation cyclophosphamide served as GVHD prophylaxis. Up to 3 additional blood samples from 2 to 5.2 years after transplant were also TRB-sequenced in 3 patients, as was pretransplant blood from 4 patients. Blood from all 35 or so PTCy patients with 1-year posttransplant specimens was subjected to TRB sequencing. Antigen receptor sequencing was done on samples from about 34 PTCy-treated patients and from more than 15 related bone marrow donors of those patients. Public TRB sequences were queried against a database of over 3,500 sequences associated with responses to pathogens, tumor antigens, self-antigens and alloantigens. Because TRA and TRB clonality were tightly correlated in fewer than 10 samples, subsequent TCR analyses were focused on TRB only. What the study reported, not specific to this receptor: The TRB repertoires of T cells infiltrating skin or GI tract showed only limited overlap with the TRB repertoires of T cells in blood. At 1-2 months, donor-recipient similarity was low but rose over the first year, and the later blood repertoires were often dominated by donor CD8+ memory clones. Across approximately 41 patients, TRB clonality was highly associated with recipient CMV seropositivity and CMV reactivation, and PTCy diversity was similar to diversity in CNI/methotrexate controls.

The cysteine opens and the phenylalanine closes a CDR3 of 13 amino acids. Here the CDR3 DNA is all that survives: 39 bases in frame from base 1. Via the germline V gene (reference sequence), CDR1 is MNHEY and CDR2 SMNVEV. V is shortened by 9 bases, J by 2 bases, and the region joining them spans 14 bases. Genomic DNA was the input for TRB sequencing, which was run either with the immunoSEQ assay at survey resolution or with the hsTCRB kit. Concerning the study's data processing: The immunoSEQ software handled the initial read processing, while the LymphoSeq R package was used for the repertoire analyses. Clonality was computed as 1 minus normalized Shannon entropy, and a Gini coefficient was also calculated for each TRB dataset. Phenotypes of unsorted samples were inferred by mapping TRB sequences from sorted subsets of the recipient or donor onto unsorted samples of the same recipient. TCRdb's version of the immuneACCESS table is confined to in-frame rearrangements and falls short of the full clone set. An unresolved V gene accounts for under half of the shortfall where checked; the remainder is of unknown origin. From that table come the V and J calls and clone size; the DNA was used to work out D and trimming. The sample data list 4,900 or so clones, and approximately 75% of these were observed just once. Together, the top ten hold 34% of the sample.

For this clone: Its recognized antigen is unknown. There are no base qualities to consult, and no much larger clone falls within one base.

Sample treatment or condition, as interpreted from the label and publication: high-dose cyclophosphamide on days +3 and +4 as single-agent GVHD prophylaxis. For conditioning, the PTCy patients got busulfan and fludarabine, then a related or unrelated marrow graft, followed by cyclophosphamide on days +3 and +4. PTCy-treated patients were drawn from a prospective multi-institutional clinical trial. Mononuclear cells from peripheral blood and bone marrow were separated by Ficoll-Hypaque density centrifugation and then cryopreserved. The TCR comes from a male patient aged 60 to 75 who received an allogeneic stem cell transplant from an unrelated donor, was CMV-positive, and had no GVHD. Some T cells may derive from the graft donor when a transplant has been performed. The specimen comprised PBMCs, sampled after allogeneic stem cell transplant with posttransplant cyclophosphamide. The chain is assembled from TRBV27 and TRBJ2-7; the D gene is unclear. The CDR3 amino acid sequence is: CASTNNPPYEQYF. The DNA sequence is TGTGCCAGTACGAACAACCCACCCTACGAGCAGTACTTC.